The clone carrying this TCR beta chain was detected a few times. Its antigen remains unidentified. These data belong to a study of T cells after yellow fever vaccination. Whole-study findings and limits: Booster sampling recovered most clones from primary vaccination (96% CD4, around 90% CD8).

Conversion of TCR transcripts into cDNA relied on 5'RACE template switching, which added a universal primer site and UMIs. MiXCR was run by TCRdb on the 5' RACE reads, yielding one entry per CDR3 protein. The table has 200,000 to 250,000 distinct CDR3 sequences, 6.9% seen once. V lost 5 bases to trimming and J lost 6 bases; unmatched junction nucleotides: 13. The CDR3 sequence is 16 residues long. Germline CDR1 is SGHTA and CDR2 is FQGNSA. The chain couples TRBV7-2 to TRBJ2-4; 7 bases align to TRBD2. The origin of this receptor is a man aged 25-45 years who received the YFV17D yellow fever vaccine. The material was CD4+ T cells sorted from PBMCs, obtained 15 days after the yellow fever booster vaccination. CDR3 loop: CASSPRPSGGGNIQYF. The CDR3 nucleotides are TGTGCCAGCAGCCCCCGACCTAGCGGAGGAGGAAACATTCAGTACTTC.